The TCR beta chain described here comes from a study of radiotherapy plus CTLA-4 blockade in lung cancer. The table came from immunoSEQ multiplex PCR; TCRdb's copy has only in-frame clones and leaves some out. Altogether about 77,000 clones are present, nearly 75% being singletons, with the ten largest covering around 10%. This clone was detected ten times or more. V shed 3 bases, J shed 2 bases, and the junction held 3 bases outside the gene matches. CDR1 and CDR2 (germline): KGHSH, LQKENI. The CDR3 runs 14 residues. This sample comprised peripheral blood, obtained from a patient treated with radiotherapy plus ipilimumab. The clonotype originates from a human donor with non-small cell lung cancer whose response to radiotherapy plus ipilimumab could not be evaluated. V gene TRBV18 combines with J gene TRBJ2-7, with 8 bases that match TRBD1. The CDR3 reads CASSPGQGTYEQYF. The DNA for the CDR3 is TGTGCCAGCTCACCCGGACAGGGCACCTACGAGCAGTACTTC.